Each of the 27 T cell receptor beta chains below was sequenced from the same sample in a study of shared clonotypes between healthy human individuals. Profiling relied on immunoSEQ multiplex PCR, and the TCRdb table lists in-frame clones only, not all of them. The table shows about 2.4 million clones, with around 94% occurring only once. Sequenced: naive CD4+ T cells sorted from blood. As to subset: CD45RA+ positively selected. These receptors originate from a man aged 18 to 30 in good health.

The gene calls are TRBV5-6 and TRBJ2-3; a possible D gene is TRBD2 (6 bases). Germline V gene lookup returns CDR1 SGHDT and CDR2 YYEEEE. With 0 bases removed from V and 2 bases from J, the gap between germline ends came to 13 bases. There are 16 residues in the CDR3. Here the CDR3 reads CASSLDPAGLTDTQYF. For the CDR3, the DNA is TGTGCCAGCAGCTTGGACCCAGCGGGCCTCACAGATACGCAGTATTTT. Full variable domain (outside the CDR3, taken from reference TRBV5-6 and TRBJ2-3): DAGVTQSPTHLIKTRGQQVTLRCSPKSGHDTVSWYQQALGQGPQFIFQYYEEEERQRGNFPDRFSGHQFPNYSSELNVNALLLGDSALYLCASSLDPAGLTDTQYFGPGTRLTVL.

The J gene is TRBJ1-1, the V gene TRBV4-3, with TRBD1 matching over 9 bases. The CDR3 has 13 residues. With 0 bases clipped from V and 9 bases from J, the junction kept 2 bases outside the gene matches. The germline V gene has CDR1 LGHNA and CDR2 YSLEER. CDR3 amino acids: CASSQDGTGKAFF. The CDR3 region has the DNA TGCGCCAGCAGCCAAGATGGGACAGGGAAAGCTTTCTTT.

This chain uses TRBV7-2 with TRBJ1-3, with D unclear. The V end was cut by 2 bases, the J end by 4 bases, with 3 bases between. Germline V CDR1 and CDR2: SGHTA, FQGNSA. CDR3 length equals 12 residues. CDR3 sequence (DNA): TGTGCCAGCAGCTTAACCGGAAACACCATATATTTT. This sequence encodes CASSLTGNTIYF. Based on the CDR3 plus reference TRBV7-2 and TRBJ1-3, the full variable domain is GAGVSQSPSNKVTEKGKDVELRCDPISGHTALYWYRQSLGQGLEFLIYFQGNSAPDKSGLPSDRFSAERTGGSVSTLTIQRTQQEDSAVYLCASSLTGNTIYFGEGSWLTVV.

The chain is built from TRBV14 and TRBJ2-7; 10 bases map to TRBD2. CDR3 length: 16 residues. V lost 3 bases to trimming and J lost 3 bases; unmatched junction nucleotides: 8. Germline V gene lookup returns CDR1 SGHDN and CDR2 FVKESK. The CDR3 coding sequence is TGTGCCAGCAGCCAGGCATCCTGGACTAGCGGCTACGAGCAGTACTTC. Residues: CASSQASWTSGYEQYF.

CDR3 coding DNA: TGTGCCAGTAGTATACGAGTCGGACTAGCGGGCGATCTTTTCTACGAGCAGTACTTC. It yields the protein CASSIRVGLAGDLFYEQYF. The chain uses TRBV19 and TRBJ2-7; 11 bases map to TRBD2. CDR3 length equals 19 residues. Germline CDR1 LNHDA, CDR2 SQIVND (reference sequence). After removal of 2 bases from V and 3 bases from J, the junction contained 15 bases not matched to a gene.

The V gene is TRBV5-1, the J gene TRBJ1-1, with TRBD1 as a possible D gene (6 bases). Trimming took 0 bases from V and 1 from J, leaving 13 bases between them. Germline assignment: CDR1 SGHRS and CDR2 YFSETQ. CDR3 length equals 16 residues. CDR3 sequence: CASSLALGQPNTEAFF. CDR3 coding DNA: TGCGCCAGCAGCTTGGCCTTGGGACAACCGAACACTGAAGCTTTCTTT.

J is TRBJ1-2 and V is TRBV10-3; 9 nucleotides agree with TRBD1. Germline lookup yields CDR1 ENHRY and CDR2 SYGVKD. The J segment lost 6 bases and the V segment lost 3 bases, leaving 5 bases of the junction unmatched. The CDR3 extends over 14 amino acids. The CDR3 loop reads CAISEGQGLHGYTF. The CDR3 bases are TGTGCCATCAGTGAAGGACAGGGGCTCCATGGCTACACCTTC.

This chain's CDR3 is CASSLRQPRGEKLFF. The CDR3 DNA is TGTGCCAGCAGTTTACGACAGCCCCGGGGTGAAAAACTGTTTTTT. V is TRBV27 and J is TRBJ1-4; weak D call: TRBD1 (5 bases). V shed 2 bases and J shed 7 bases, with 14 bases lying between them. The CDR3 is 15 residues long. The V gene's germline CDR1 is MNHEY and CDR2 SMNVEV (reference sequence).

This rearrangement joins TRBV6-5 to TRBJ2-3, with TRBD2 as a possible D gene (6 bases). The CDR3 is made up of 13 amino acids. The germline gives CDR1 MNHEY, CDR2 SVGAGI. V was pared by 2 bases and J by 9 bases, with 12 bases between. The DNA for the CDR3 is TGTGCCAGCAGTTACCCTGGGACTCCGACGCAGTATTTT. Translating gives CASSYPGTPTQYF.

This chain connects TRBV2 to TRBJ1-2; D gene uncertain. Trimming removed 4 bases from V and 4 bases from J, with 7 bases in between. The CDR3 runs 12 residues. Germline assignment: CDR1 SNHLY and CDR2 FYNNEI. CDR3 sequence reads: CASSVSAYGYTF. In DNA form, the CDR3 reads TGTGCCAGCAGTGTCTCAGCCTATGGCTACACCTTC.

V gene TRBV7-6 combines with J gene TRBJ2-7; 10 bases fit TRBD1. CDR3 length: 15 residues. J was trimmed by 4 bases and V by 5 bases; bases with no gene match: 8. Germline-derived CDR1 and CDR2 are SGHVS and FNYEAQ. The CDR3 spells CASSPVDRGGYEQYF. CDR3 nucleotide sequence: TGTGCCAGCAGCCCCGTGGACAGGGGGGGTTACGAGCAGTACTTC.

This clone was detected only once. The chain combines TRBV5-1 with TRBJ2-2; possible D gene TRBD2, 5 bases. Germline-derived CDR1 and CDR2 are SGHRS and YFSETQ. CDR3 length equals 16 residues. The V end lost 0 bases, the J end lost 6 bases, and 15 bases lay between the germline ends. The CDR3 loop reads CASSLDSLRVPGELFF. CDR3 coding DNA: TGCGCCAGCAGCTTGGATTCTTTGAGGGTCCCCGGGGAGCTGTTTTTT.

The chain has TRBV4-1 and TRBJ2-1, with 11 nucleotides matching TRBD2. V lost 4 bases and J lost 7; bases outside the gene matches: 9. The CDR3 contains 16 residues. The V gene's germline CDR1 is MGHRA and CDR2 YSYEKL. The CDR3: CASSLTTSGSSNEQFF. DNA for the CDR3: TGCGCCAGCAGCCTCACTACTAGCGGGAGCTCTAATGAGCAGTTCTTC.

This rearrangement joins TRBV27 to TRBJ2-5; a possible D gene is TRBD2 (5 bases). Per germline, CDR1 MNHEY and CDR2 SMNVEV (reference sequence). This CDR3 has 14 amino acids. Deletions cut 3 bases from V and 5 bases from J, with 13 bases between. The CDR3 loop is CASSFRGGPETQYF. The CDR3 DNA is TGTGCCAGCAGTTTCCGCGGAGGCCCGGAGACCCAGTACTTC.

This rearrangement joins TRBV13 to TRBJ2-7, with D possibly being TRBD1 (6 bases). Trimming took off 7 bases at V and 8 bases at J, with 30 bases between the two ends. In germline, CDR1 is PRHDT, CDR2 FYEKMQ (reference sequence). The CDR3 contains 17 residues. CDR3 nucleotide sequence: TGTGCCAGCATCGAGCAGGGGCGGTTACAGGTCGGGGAGAAGCAGTACTTC. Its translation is CASIEQGRLQVGEKQYF.

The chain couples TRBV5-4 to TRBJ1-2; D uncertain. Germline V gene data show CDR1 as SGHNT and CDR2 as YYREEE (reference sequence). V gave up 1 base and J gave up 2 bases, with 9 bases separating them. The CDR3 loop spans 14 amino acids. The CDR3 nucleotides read TGTGCCAGCAGCTTGATTAGGGTGAACTATGGCTACACCTTC. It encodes CASSLIRVNYGYTF.

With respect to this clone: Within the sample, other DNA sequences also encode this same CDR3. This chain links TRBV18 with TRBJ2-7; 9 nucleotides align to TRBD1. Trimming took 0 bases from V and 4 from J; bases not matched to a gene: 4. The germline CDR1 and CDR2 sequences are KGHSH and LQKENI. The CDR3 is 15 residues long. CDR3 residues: CASSPPGQGLYEQYF. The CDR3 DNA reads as TGTGCCAGCTCACCACCGGGACAGGGTTTGTACGAGCAGTACTTC.

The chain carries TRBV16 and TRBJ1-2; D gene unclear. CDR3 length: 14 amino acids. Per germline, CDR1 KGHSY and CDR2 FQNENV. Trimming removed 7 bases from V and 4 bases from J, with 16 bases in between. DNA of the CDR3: TGTGCCAGCACCAGTTTGGGGTCTTCCTATGGCTACACCTTC. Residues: CASTSLGSSYGYTF.

Here the CDR3 reads CASSLQLAGFYNEQFF. Here the CDR3 DNA reads TGTGCCAGCAGCTTACAACTAGCGGGCTTCTACAATGAGCAGTTCTTC. V is TRBV7-6 and J is TRBJ2-1, with 9 bases that match TRBD2. This CDR3 has 16 amino acids. Looked up from germline, CDR1 is SGHVS and CDR2 is FNYEAQ. The junction had 5 bases not matched to a gene; V was cut back by 2 bases and J by 3 bases.

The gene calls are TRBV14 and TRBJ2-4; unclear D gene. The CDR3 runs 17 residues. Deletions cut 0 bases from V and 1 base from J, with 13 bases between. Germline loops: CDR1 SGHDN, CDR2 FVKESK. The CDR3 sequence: CASSQDSGPTAKNIQYF. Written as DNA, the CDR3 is TGTGCCAGCAGCCAAGATTCCGGGCCGACGGCCAAAAACATTCAGTACTTC.

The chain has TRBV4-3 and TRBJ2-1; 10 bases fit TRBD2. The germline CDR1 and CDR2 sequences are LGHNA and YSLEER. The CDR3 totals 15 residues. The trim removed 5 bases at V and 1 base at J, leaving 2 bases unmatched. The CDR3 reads CASSNSGGSYNEQFF. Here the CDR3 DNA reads TGCGCCAGCAGCAATAGCGGGGGGTCCTACAATGAGCAGTTCTTC.

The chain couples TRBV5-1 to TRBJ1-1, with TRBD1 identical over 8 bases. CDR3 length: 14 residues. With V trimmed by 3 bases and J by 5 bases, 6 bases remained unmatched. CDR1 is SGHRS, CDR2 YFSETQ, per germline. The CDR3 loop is CASSSADRVTEAFF. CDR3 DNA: TGCGCCAGCAGCTCGGCGGACAGGGTTACTGAAGCTTTCTTT.

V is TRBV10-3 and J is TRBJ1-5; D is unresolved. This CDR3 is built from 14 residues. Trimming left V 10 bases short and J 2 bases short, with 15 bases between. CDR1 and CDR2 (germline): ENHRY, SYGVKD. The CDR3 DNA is TGTGCCACCAGCCCGGCCGAGGGCAATCAGCCCCAGCATTTT. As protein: CATSPAEGNQPQHF.

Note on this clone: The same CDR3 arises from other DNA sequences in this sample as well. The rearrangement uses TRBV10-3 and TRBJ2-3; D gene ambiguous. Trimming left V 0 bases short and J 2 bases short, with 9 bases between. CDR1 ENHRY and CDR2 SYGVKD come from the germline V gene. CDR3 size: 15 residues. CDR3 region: CAISESLHSTDTQYF. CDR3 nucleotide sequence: TGTGCCATCAGTGAGTCGCTACACTCCACAGATACGCAGTATTTT.

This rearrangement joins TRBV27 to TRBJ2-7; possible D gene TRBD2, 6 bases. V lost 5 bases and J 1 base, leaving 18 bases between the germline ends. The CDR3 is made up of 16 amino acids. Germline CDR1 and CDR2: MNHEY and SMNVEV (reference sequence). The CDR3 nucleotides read TGTGCCAGCAGTCAGAGGGCGGGATTGAGGTCCTACGAGCAGTACTTC. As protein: CASSQRAGLRSYEQYF.

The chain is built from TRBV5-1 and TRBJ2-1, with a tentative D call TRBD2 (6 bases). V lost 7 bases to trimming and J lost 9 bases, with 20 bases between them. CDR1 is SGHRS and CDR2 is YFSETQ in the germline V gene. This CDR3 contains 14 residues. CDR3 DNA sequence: TGCGCCAGCTATAGCGGAGGGAGTTCGGGTGAGCAGTTCTTC. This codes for CASYSGGSSGEQFF.

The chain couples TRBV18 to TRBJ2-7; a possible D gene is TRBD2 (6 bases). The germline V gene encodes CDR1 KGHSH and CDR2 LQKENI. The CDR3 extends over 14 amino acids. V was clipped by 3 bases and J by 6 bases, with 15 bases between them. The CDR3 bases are TGTGCCAGCTCACCGCAGGGAGTTAGCGGCGAGCAGTACTTC. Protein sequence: CASSPQGVSGEQYF. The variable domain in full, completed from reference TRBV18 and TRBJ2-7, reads NAGVMQNPRHLVRRRGQEARLRCSPMKGHSHVYWYRQLPEEGLKFMVYLQKENIIDESGMPKERFSAEFPKEGPSILRIQQVVRGDSAAYFCASSPQGVSGEQYFGPGTRLTVT.